The sequence of this TCR beta chain was determined in a study of shared clonotypes between healthy human individuals (dated by TCRdb to 2019 to 2021). In the study overall: The cohort comprised a couple of women and three men aged 18 to 49 years. The study deeply sequenced blood TCR repertoires of about five healthy adults to estimate repertoire size and the extent of clonotype sharing between individuals. For each donor, CD4 naive and CD4 memory were each given three plates, CD8 naive was given two plates, and CD8 memory was given one plate. Different laboratories and diverse techniques were used to prepare libraries and sequence TCR repertoires, to increase sequencing depth and limit assay-specific biases. Per donor, leukapheresis produced somewhere between about 0.94 and 9.5 billion PBMCs. Study-wide conclusions, independent of this receptor: Clonotypes shared by all four sorted-subset donors showed higher generation probabilities than non-shared clonotypes. Pairwise subsampling led to the expectation that sequencing depth would affect the degree of clonotype sharing among donors. Rarefaction of sorted-subset datasets indicated incomplete sequencing despite the large sequencing depth. Because the study included only a small number of donors, the genetic and exposure-history diversity represented was limited. When a handful of donors were compared, the shared fraction of clonotypes was about 5% for naive CD4, approximately 3.5% for naive CD8, 2.3% for memory CD4, and roughly 0.4% for memory CD8. Estimated clonotype richness was generally larger for naive than for memory subsets. Only blood was sampled, and tissue TCR repertoires likely differ from those in blood.

TCR CDR3 regions were amplified from genomic DNA by multiplex PCR using the deep immunoSEQ assay. Extracted genomic DNA from each cell subset was spread evenly across all wells of several immunoSEQ 96-well plates, with each plate serving as a replicate. For sorted subsets, each replicate PCR was loaded with around 200 ng genomic DNA, equivalent to 32,000 or so T cell genomes. The purified libraries were quantified using a Qubit 3.0 fluorometer, sized with a Bioanalyzer 2100, and then quantified again using the KAPA Library Quantification kit. Every immunoSEQ 96-well plate was sequenced on a dedicated single-read 150-cycle Illumina NextSeq 550 flow cell. The paper's processing steps were these. Because only junctional sequences without quality scores were contained in the immunoSEQ output, filtering matching that applied to full-length reads could not be performed. Sequences were annotated with PyIR, a Python wrapper for IgBLAST v1.9, and V/J genes and CDR3 were assigned using IMGT germline references. Any read was removed if the V/J assignment was weak (E-value above 1e-6), the CDR3 was missing, or the read contained stop codons, out-of-frame junctions, or ambiguous translated residues. A V3J clonotype was defined by an identical inferred V gene, J gene, and CDR3 amino acid sequence. The percentage overlap between two repertoires was calculated by dividing the number of shared unique clonotypes by the size of the smaller repertoire. RTK rarefaction, the Chao1 estimator, and Recon v2.1 estimates of unobserved clonotypes were used to assess repertoire richness. Generation probabilities were computed with OLGA for all TCRbeta clonotypes obtained by the gDNA method from a handful of donors. The table comes from immuneACCESS by way of TCRdb, which keeps in-frame sequences with V and J called. Part of the clones is missing from these tables; in studies checked, under half for an unresolved V gene and the rest for unknown reasons. The V and J calls and clone size are taken from that table; D and trimming were inferred from the DNA. This sample holds more than 1.2 million clones; approximately 98.5% were observed only once. Around 0.33% of the sample goes to the ten largest clones.

The donors were healthy, HIV-negative adults who had no recently reported acute infections or vaccinations. All donors were Caucasian adults living in Nashville, Tennessee, USA. Magnetic negative selection was used to enrich CD4+ T cells, after which naive cells were positively selected on CD45RA and the negative fraction became the memory subset. After blood collection by leukapheresis, PBMCs were isolated using Ficoll-Histopaque density gradient centrifugation and then cryopreserved in the vapor phase of liquid nitrogen. Analytical flow cytometry was used to check the purity and quantity of every magnetically sorted T cell population. From each sorted fraction, genomic DNA was isolated and quantified by UV absorbance on a Nanodrop 2000c. This clone occurred once. Its specific antigen is unknown. Per-nucleotide qualities are absent, and no much larger clonotype sits a single base away. Trimming costs V 4 bases and J 9 bases, and their ends lie 9 bases apart. The CDR3 sequence holds 12 residues, the cysteine and phenylalanine included. Only the CDR3 region is kept as DNA, spanning 36 bases read in frame from base 1.

The rearrangement joined TRBV23-1 to TRBJ2-2; the best D guess is TRBD2, with 6 bases matching. TRBV23-1 is an open reading frame, and its role is uncertain. Sequencing was carried out using naive CD4+ T cells sorted from blood. Taken with the paper, the label for cell subset or site translates to: CD45RA+ positively selected. The TCR was taken from a man between 25 and 39 years old in good health. The CDR3 is CASSRWDWELFF. The DNA is as follows: TGCGCCAGCAGTCGCTGGGACTGGGAGCTGTTTTTT.